This entry is about one T cell receptor (beta chain). The antigen it recognizes is unknown. Base quality data are lacking; no much larger clone is found one base away. V is shortened by 5 bases, J by 1 base, and the region joining them spans 9 bases. According to the germline V gene (reference sequence), CDR1 reads LNHDA and CDR2 reads SQIVND. There are 13 amino acids in the CDR3, from cysteine to phenylalanine inclusive. CDR3 DNA only is kept here, 39 bases in frame from base 1. Library generation was performed with the immunoSEQ multiplex PCR assay. Rearranged TCR beta chain sequences were amplified with the hsTCRB Kit following the manufacturer's protocol. Sequencing of TCRB libraries was carried out on an Illumina MiSeq. Under the source paper's analysis protocol: The kit vendor's proprietary platform handled demultiplexing, trimming and gene mapping. TCRdb's version of the immuneACCESS table is confined to in-frame rearrangements and falls short of the full clone set. An unresolved V gene accounts for under half of the shortfall where checked; the remainder is of unknown origin. That table supplies the V and J calls and clone size; D and trimming were determined from the DNA. The sample table records around 40,000 clones; roughly 84% of these occur just once. Together, the top ten hold about 2.2% of the sample.

The sample is drawn from a study of a mutant IDH1 vaccine in newly diagnosed glioma (dated by TCRdb to the early 2020s). The study in broad terms: Patients received eight vaccinations in weeks 1, 3, 5, 7, 11, 15, 19 and 23, corresponding to visits V03 through V10. Prior to enrollment, standard therapy consisting of radiotherapy alone, temozolomide alone, or radiochemotherapy with temozolomide had been administered to patients, with the combination being received by most patients. The roughly 33 treated patients were approximately 62% male and around 40% female, with a mean age of about 43 years. Vaccination was initiated 4-6 weeks after radiotherapy alone, or concurrently with temozolomide cycles in the chemotherapy-containing groups. For exploratory analyses, fewer than 30 treated patients had longitudinal TCRB deep sequencing done wherever samples were available. Peripheral blood samples were drawn at six visits, namely V03 (baseline), V05, V07, V10, V12 and V13.

Findings and caveats that apply to the study as a whole: It was noted by the authors that analyses of patient blood samples could not be reproduced owing to sample limitations. Vaccine-induced immune responses across multiple MHC alleles were detected in 85% to 95% of patients. PBMC samples for TCRB deep sequencing were selected based on availability. Changes in the top peripheral T cell clonotypes picked up by TCRB sequencing did not appear to be linked to pseudoprogression.

Explained via the paper, the time point label denotes: week 11, during vaccination. Each vaccine dose was 300 ug of a 20-mer mutant IDH1 peptide in Montanide, given subcutaneously with topical imiquimod. Newly diagnosed WHO grade 3 or 4 IDH1-mutant astrocytomas showing loss of nuclear ATRX were present in the donors. The samples were drawn from NOA16, a multicentre, single-arm, open-label phase I trial in Germany that tested a mutant IDH1 peptide vaccine in humans for the first time. The DNeasy Blood and Tissue Kit was used to extract genomic DNA from EDTA blood for TCRB sequencing. The TCR sequence derives from a man aged 35 to 55 with glioma. Sequences were derived from PBMCs, sampled from a glioma patient whose treatment included an IDH1 peptide vaccine. The chain is made from TRBV19 and TRBJ2-7; TRBD2 is perhaps the D gene, given 6 matching bases. The nucleotide sequence reads TGTGCCAGTAGTTGGAGGGAATCCTACGAGCAGTACTTC. This translates into CASSWRESYEQYF.